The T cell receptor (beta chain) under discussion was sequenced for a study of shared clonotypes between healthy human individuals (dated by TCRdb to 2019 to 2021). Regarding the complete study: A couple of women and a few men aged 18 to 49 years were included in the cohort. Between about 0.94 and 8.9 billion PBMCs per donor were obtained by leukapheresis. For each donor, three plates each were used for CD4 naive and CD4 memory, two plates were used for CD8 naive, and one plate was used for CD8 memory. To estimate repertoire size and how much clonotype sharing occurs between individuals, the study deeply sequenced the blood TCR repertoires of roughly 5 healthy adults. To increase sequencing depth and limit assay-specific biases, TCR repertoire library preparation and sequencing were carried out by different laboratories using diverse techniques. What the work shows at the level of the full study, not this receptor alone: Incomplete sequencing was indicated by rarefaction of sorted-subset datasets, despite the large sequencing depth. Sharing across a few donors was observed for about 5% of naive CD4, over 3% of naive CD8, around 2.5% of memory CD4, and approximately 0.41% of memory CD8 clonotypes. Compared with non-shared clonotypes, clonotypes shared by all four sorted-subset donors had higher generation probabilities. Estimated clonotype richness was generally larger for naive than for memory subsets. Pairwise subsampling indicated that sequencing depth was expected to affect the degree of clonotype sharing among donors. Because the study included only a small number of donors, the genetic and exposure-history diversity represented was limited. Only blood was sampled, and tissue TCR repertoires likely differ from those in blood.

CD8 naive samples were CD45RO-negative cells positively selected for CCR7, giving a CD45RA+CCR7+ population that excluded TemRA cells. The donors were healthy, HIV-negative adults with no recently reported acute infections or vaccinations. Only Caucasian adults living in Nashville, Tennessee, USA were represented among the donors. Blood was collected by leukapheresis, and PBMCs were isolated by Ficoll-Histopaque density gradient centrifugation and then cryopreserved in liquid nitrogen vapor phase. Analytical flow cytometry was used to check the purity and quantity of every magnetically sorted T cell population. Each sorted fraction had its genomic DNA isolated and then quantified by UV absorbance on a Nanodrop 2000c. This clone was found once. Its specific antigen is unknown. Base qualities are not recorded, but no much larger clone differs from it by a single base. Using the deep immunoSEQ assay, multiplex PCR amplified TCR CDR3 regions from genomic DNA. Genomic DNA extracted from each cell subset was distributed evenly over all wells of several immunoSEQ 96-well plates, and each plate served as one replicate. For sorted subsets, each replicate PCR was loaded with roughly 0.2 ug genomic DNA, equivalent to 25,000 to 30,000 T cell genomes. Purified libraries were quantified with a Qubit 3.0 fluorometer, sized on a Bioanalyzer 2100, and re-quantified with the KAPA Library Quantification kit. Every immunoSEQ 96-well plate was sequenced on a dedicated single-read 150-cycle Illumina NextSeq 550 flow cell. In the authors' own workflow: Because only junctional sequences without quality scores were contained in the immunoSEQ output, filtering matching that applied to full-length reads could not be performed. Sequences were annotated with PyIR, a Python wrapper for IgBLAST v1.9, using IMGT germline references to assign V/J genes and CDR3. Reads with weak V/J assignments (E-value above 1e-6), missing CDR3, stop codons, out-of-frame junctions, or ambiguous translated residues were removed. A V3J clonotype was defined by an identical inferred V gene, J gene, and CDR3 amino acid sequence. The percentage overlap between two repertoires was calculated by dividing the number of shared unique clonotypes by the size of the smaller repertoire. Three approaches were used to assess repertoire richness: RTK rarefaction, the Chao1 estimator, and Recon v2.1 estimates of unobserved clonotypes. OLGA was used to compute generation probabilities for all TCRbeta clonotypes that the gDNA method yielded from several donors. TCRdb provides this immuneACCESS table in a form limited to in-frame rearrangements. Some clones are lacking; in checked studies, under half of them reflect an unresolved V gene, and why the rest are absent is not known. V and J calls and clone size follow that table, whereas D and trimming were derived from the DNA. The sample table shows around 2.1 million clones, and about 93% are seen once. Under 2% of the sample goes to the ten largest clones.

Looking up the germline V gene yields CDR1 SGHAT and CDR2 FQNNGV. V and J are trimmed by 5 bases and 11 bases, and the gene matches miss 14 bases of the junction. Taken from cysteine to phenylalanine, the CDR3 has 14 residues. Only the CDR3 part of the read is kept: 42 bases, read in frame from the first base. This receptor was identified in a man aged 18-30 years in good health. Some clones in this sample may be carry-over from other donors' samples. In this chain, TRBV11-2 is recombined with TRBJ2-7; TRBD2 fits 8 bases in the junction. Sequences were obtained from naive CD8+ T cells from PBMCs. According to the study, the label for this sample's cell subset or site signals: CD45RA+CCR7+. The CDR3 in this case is CASSHLRTGGPEYF. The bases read TGTGCCAGCAGCCATCTTCGAACGGGAGGGCCCGAGTACTTC.